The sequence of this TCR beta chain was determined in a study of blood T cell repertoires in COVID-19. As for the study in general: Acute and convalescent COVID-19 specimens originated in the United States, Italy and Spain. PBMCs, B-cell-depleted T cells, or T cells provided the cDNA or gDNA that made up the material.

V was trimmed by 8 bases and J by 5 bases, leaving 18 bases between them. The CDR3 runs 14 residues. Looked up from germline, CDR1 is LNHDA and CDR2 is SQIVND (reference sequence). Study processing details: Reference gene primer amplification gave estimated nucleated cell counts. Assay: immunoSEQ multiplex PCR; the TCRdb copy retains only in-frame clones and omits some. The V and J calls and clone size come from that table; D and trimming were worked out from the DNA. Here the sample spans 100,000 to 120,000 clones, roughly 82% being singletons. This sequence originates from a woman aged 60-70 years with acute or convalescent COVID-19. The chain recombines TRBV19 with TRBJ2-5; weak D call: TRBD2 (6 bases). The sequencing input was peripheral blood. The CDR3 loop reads CASSFGGGQETQYF. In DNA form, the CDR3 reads TGTGCCAGTTCCTTCGGGGGAGGCCAGGAGACCCAGTACTTC.